The rows below give T cell receptor beta chains drawn from one sample of a study of CD8+ T cells in alopecia areata. Sequenced by immunoSEQ multiplex PCR; TCRdb stores in-frame clones only, minus some. The repertoire holds some 170,000 clones, roughly 60% seen once, with 1.5% to 2% in the top ten. The specimen was CD4+ T cells sorted from blood, collected at week 0. These receptors all stem from a human donor with alopecia areata. CDR3s include the opening cysteine and the closing phenylalanine or tryptophan. Fields, in order: clone size, D gene, V gene, J gene, CDR3 DNA, CDR3 protein. The D gene is left open where the match is weak. Expanded clones get a size class; other rows say once, few or many, or leave the size out.

clone_size: .
d_call: .
v_call: TRBV11-2
j_call: TRBJ2-7
cdr3_nt: TGTGCCAGCAGCTTAAGGCACTACGAGCAGTACTTC
cdr3_aa: CASSLRHYEQYF

clone_size: .
d_call: .
v_call: TRBV5-1
j_call: TRBJ2-7
cdr3_nt: TGCGCCAGCAGCTTGCAGGGAACCTACGAGCAGTACTTC
cdr3_aa: CASSLQGTYEQYF

clone_size: .
d_call: TRBD1
v_call: TRBV29-1
j_call: TRBJ1-2
cdr3_nt: TGCAGCGCTACAGGGGCGTCTGGCTACACCTTC
cdr3_aa: CSATGASGYTF

clone_size: .
d_call: .
v_call: TRBV4-3
j_call: TRBJ2-3
cdr3_nt: TGCGCCAGCAGCCAAGGACGGTCATCGCGGGATGGCAGCACAGATACGCAGTATTTT
cdr3_aa: CASSQGRSSRDGSTDTQYF

clone_size: .
d_call: .
v_call: TRBV2
j_call: TRBJ2-1
cdr3_nt: TGTGCCAGCAGTGAAGCTCGAGCGAATGAGCAGTTCTTC
cdr3_aa: CASSEARANEQFF

clone_size: .
d_call: .
v_call: TRBV10-3
j_call: TRBJ2-3
cdr3_nt: TGTGCCATCAGTGCGGACCTCACAGATACGCAGTATTTT
cdr3_aa: CAISADLTDTQYF

clone_size: .
d_call: TRBD1
v_call: TRBV5-4
j_call: TRBJ2-6
cdr3_nt: TGTGCCAGCGGCCCCGGACAGGCCCAGGCCAACGTCCTGACTTTC
cdr3_aa: CASGPGQAQANVLTF

clone_size: few
d_call: .
v_call: TRBV11-3
j_call: TRBJ2-7
cdr3_nt: TGTGCCAGCAGCCTCCTGGCCGGGAACGAGCAGTACTTC
cdr3_aa: CASSLLAGNEQYF

clone_size: .
d_call: .
v_call: TRBV29-1
j_call: TRBJ2-7
cdr3_nt: TGCAGCGTTGAAGGGGGTGGCGGGACACGTCTCTTC
cdr3_aa: CSVEGGGGTRLF

clone_size: .
d_call: .
v_call: TRBV29-1
j_call: TRBJ2-3
cdr3_nt: TGCAGCGTTGACCACAGCACAGATACGCAGTATTTT
cdr3_aa: CSVDHSTDTQYF

clone_size: .
d_call: .
v_call: TRBV4-3
j_call: TRBJ2-5
cdr3_nt: TGCGCCAGCAGCCATTCCGTCCAAGGGACCCAGTACTTC
cdr3_aa: CASSHSVQGTQYF

clone_size: .
d_call: TRBD1
v_call: TRBV29-1
j_call: TRBJ2-7
cdr3_nt: TGCAGCGCCGCCGGGACAGACCTCTACGAGCAGTACTTC
cdr3_aa: CSAAGTDLYEQYF

clone_size: .
d_call: .
v_call: TRBV29-1
j_call: TRBJ1-1
cdr3_nt: TGCAGCGGGAATGAGGGCTACACTGAAGCTTTCTTT
cdr3_aa: CSGNEGYTEAFF

clone_size: few
d_call: .
v_call: TRBV29-1
j_call: TRBJ1-2
cdr3_nt: TGCAGAACAGGCGGGGATGGCTACACCTTC
cdr3_aa: CRTGGDGYTF

clone_size: .
d_call: .
v_call: TRBV30
j_call: TRBJ1-6
cdr3_nt: TGTGCCTGGGAATACAGCCGCGGTGGGAGCTCCTATAATTCACCCCTCCACTTT
cdr3_aa: CAWEYSRGGSSYNSPLHF

clone_size: few
d_call: .
v_call: TRBV30
j_call: TRBJ1-1
cdr3_nt: TGTGCCTGGAGTGGACAGTTGAACACTGAAGCTTTCTTT
cdr3_aa: CAWSGQLNTEAFF

clone_size: once
d_call: .
v_call: TRBV5-1
j_call: TRBJ2-5
cdr3_nt: TGCGCCAGCAGCTTGGGAGGGGGAGAGACCCAGTACTTC
cdr3_aa: CASSLGGGETQYF

clone_size: .
d_call: TRBD1
v_call: TRBV7-2
j_call: TRBJ1-4
cdr3_nt: TGTGCCAGCAGCCCGGACAGGGCAAATGAAAAACTGTTTTTT
cdr3_aa: CASSPDRANEKLFF

clone_size: .
d_call: .
v_call: TRBV6-6
j_call: TRBJ1-2
cdr3_nt: TGTGCCAGCCTGAAAGGCGAGAACAACTATGGCTACACCTTC
cdr3_aa: CASLKGENNYGYTF

clone_size: .
d_call: .
v_call: TRBV29-1
j_call: TRBJ1-1
cdr3_nt: TGCAGCGTACCGGGACAAGGGAACACTGAAGCTTTCTTT
cdr3_aa: CSVPGQGNTEAFF

clone_size: .
d_call: .
v_call: TRBV30
j_call: TRBJ1-2
cdr3_nt: TGTGCCTGGAGTAAACAGCTCCAAATGGGCTACACCTTC
cdr3_aa: CAWSKQLQMGYTF

clone_size: few
d_call: TRBD2
v_call: TRBV7-2
j_call: TRBJ2-1
cdr3_nt: TGTGCCAGCAGCTTAGCATTAGCGGGGGGCCTCACCTACAATGAGCAGTTCTTC
cdr3_aa: CASSLALAGGLTYNEQFF

clone_size: .
d_call: .
v_call: TRBV19
j_call: TRBJ2-6
cdr3_nt: TGTGCCAGTAGTATAGCTGGCAGGAAAGGCTCTGGGGCCAACGTCCTGACTTTC
cdr3_aa: CASSIAGRKGSGANVLTF

clone_size: .
d_call: .
v_call: TRBV5-1
j_call: TRBJ2-6
cdr3_nt: TGCGCCAGCAGCTTGAATTTGGGAGCTGGGGCCAACGTCCTGACTTTC
cdr3_aa: CASSLNLGAGANVLTF

clone_size: .
d_call: .
v_call: TRBV29-1
j_call: TRBJ1-2
cdr3_nt: TGCAGCGTTGTTTCAGGGGTCAACTATGGCTACACCTTC
cdr3_aa: CSVVSGVNYGYTF

clone_size: once
d_call: .
v_call: TRBV12-5
j_call: TRBJ1-2
cdr3_nt: TGTGCTAGTGGTTTGGGAGGTGGCTACACCTTC
cdr3_aa: CASGLGGGYTF

clone_size: .
d_call: .
v_call: TRBV30
j_call: TRBJ2-2
cdr3_nt: TGTGCCTGGGGAAGGGACACCTCGAACACCGGGGAGCTGTTTTTT
cdr3_aa: CAWGRDTSNTGELFF

clone_size: once
d_call: .
v_call: TRBV4-2
j_call: TRBJ2-2
cdr3_nt: TGTGCCAGCAGCCAAGTCTCCACTAGCCTTAACGGGGAGCTGTTTTTT
cdr3_aa: CASSQVSTSLNGELFF

clone_size: few
d_call: .
v_call: TRBV7-9
j_call: TRBJ2-6
cdr3_nt: TGTGCCAGCAGTCCACGTGGATCTGGGGCCAACGTCCTGACTTTC
cdr3_aa: CASSPRGSGANVLTF

clone_size: .
d_call: .
v_call: TRBV29-1
j_call: TRBJ2-1
cdr3_nt: TGCAGCTCCGAGGGGGGAAATGAGCAGTTCTTC
cdr3_aa: CSSEGGNEQFF

clone_size: .
d_call: .
v_call: TRBV15
j_call: TRBJ2-5
cdr3_nt: TGTGCCACCAGCAAACCTTCACAGAGGTACCAAGAGACCCAGTACTTC
cdr3_aa: CATSKPSQRYQETQYF

clone_size: .
d_call: .
v_call: TRBV27
j_call: TRBJ1-2
cdr3_nt: TGTGCCAGCAGTGTAACTAACTATGGCTACACCTTC
cdr3_aa: CASSVTNYGYTF

clone_size: .
d_call: .
v_call: TRBV29-1
j_call: TRBJ2-5
cdr3_nt: TGCAGCGTTAAGGGACGACTCCAAGAGACCCAGTACTTC
cdr3_aa: CSVKGRLQETQYF